The TCR beta chain under discussion was sequenced for a study of T cell responses to AZD1222 COVID-19 vaccine. On the study more broadly: Second-dose recipients at about 4 or about 12 weeks were treated as one pooled group. Study-level results: The sample set comprised mostly white British donors with more females, and clonal diversity was possibly underestimated. The span of vaccine-associated CD4 TCRs extended across spike, with dominance at 160-218 and 743-854.

In regard to this clone: The antigen remains undetermined.

V gave up 6 bases and J gave up 4 bases; unmatched junction bases: 3. Germline CDR1 reads MNHEY; CDR2 reads SVGAGI. This CDR3 is 14 amino acids long. Sequenced by immunoSEQ multiplex PCR; TCRdb stores in-frame clones only, minus some. The table shows 100,000 to 120,000 clones, with approximately 90% occurring only once. This receptor was taken from an adult in good health. The chain combines TRBV6-5 with TRBJ2-1; 10 bases match TRBD1. The material was peripheral blood, obtained on day 0 of AZD1222 vaccination. CDR3 sequence reads: CASRPGQGYNEQFF. The CDR3 nucleotides read TGTGCCAGCAGACCGGGACAGGGGTACAATGAGCAGTTCTTC.